The sequence of this TCR beta chain was determined in a study of blood T cell repertoires in COVID-19 (dated by TCRdb to about 2020). Some background on the complete study: Samples from collaborators originated in the United States, Italy and Spain and spanned both the acute and convalescent phases of COVID-19. The prospective study material was composed of cDNA or gDNA derived from T cells, B-cell-depleted T cells, or PBMCs. Subjects who had been exposed to COVID-19, were actively infected with it, or had recovered from it provided the deeply sampled blood TCRbeta repertoires that made up the dataset. A freely available public database, intended as a resource for researchers studying the immune response to SARS-CoV-2, is where the repertoires were released. Samples were obtained from the ongoing ImmuneRACE study (first 160 participants) and from 1,000 to 1,500 subjects provided by 6 global collaborators. Nearly every sample came with metadata listing a de-identified subject ID, COVID-19 status, age in years and sex. Where HLA class I and class II types were available, the types were taken from metadata supplied by the sample provider, not from assay-based typing. Findings and caveats that apply to the study as a whole: How much clinical and demographic metadata was included differed by source and by participant, and the metadata was provided uncurated.

The immunoSEQ Assay, a bias-controlled multiplex PCR, was used to amplify TCRbeta CDR3 regions from genomic DNA. Turning to the authors' computational methods: The number of nucleated cells in each sample was estimated from the amplification of reference gene primers within the assay. Sequence reads were collapsed and filtered to measure the absolute abundance of every unique TCRbeta CDR3 rearrangement. For each sample, productive Simpson clonality was calculated as the square root of Simpson's diversity index over productive rearrangements. The table was pulled from immuneACCESS by TCRdb, which kept in-frame rearrangements only. Such tables lose some clones; where checked, under half of the loss comes from unresolved V genes, and the rest has no known cause. Clone size and V and J calls were adopted from that table, with D and trimming inferred from the DNA. Within this sample are fewer than 40,000 clones, with more than 70% of them counted one time only. The ten top clones hold about 31% of the sample.

As regards this clone: Its antigen remains undetermined. Per-base qualities were not stored, and no clone one base away is much larger.

Each collaborating institution followed its own protocols to collect whole blood in K2EDTA tubes. For TCRbeta analysis, collaborator samples were shipped as frozen whole blood, as isolated PBMCs, or as DNA extracted from either sample type. The CDR3 starts with the cysteine, ends with the phenylalanine, and has 15 residues. The sequence is cut down to CDR3 DNA, 45 bases in frame from base 1. Sequences SNHLY (CDR1) and FYNNEI (CDR2) are obtained from the germline V gene. Cut back by 2 bases and 5 bases, the V and J ends lie 13 bases apart. The sequence was obtained from a man in his 70s with active COVID-19. Specimen: peripheral blood. The chain couples TRBV2 to TRBJ1-5; TRBD1 might be the D gene, on 5 matching bases. The nucleotides are TGTGCCAGCAGTGAATCGACCGGGGGGGATCAGCCCCAGCATTTT. This sequence encodes CASSESTGGDQPQHF.